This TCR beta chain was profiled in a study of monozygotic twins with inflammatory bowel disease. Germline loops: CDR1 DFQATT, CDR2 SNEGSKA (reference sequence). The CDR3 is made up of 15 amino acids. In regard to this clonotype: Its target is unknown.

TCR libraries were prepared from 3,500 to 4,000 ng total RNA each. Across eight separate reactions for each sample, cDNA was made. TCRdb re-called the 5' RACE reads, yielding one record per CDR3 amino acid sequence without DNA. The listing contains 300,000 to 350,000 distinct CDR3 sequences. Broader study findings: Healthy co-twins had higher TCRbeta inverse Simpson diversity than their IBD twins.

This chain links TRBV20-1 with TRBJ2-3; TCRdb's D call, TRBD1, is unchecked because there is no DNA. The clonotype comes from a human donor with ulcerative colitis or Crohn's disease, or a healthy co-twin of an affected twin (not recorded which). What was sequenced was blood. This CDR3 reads CSAGGGTGDTDTQYF.